This TCR beta chain was captured in a study of post-analysis software for immune sequencing data. Study results and limitations: Higher frequency in patients than in controls was seen for roughly five TRBV segments, with TRBV5-6, TRBV5-1 and TRBV20-1 among them. Strong co-clustering by F measure was seen for same-batch samples. When compared against controls, multiple sclerosis patients showed significantly lower normalized Chao1 diversity.

The V and J ends lost 2 bases and 6 bases respectively, with 14 bases between them. The CDR3 runs to 16 residues. Germline V lookup: CDR1 MDHEN, CDR2 SYDVKM. The table lists this clonotype with a few counts. Its specificity is not known. Built from TCR beta cDNA, the libraries had unique molecular identifiers in them. TCRdb redid the calling of the PCR reads with MiXCR, one entry per CDR3 protein. Of approximately 180,000 distinct CDR3 sequences listed, around 30% were seen once; the top ten hold approximately 1.5%. The rearrangement uses TRBV28 and TRBJ1-6; D is ambiguous. Sequenced sample: blood. The TCR was taken from a girl between 5 and 17 years old with multiple sclerosis. As DNA, the CDR3 is TGTGCCAGCAGTTTAAACATAGTGGACGGTAATTCACCCCTCCACTTT. Translating gives CASSLNIVDGNSPLHF.